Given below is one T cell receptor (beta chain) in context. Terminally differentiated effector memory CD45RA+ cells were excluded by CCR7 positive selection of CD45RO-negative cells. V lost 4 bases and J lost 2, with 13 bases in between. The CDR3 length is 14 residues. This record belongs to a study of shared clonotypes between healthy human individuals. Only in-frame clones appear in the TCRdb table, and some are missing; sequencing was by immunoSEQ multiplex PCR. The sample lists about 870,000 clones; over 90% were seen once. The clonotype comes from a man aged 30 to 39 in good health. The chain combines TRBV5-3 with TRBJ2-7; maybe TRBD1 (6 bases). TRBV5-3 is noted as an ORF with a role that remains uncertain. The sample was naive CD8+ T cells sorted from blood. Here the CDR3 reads CARSLGTLTYEQYF. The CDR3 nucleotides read TGTGCCAGAAGCCTCGGGACACTTACCTACGAGCAGTACTTC.